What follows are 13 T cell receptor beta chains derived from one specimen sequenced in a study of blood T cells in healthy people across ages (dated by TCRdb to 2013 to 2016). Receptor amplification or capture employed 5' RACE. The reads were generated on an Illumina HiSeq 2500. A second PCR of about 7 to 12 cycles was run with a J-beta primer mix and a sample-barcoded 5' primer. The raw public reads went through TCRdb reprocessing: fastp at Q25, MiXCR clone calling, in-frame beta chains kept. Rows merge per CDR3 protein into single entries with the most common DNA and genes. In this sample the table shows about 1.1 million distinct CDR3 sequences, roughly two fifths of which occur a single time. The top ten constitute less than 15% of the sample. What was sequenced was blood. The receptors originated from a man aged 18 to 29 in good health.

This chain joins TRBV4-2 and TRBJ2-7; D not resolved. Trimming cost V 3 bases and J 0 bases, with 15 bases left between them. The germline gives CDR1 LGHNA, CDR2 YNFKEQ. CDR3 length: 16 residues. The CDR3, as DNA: TGTGCCAGCAGCCAGACACCCTCCCACGGCTCCTACGAGCAGTACTTC. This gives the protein CASSQTPSHGSYEQYF.

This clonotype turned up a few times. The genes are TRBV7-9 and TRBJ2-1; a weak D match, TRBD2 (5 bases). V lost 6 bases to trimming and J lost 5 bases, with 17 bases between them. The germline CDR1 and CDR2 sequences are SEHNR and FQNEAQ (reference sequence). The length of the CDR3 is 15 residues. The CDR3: CASSLKEGGNNEQFF. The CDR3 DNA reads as TGTGCCAGCAGTCTTAAAGAGGGCGGAAACAATGAGCAGTTCTTC.

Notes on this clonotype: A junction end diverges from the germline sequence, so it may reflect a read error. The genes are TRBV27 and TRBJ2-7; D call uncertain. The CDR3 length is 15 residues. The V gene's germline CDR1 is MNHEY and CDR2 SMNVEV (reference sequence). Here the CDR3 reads CTSRIQFLHPYEQYF. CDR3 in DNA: TGTACCAGCAGAATACAGTTTCTTCACCCCTACGAGCAGTACTTC.

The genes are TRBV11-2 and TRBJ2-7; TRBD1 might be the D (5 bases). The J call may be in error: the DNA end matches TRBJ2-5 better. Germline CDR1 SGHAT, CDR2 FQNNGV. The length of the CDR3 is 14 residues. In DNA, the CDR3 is TGTGCCAGCAGCTCAGAGACCAGGGATGAGACCCAGTACTTC. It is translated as CASSSETRDETQYF.

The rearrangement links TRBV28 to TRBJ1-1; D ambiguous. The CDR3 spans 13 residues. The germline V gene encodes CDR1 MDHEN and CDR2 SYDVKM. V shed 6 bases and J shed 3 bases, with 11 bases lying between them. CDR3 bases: TGTGCCAGCAGCCCCAGTGGCCACACTGAAGCTTTCTTT. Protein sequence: CASSPSGHTEAFF.

The CDR3 is CASGGGLLSSYNEQFF. The CDR3 region has the DNA TGTGCCAGCGGGGGAGGACTGCTATCCTCCTACAATGAGCAGTTCTTC. J is TRBJ2-1 and V is TRBV27; D is perhaps TRBD2 (6 bases). V was shortened by 8 bases and J by 0 bases, with 17 bases between the two germline ends. The germline CDR1 and CDR2 sequences are MNHEY and SMNVEV (reference sequence). This CDR3 is 16 amino acids long.

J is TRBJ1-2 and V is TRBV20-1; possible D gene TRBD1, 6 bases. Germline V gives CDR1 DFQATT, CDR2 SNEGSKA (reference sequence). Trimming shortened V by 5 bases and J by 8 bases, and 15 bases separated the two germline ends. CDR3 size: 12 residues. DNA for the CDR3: TGCAGTGCTCCGGTGAGGGGGATCGGCTACACCTTC. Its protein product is CSAPVRGIGYTF.

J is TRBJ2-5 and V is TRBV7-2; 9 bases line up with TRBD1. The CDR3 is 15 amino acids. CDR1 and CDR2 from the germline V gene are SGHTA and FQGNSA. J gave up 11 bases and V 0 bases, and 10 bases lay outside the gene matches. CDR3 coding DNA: TGTGCCAGCAGCTTAGCACAGGGGGCTTGGAATGAGCAGTACTTC. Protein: CASSLAQGAWNEQYF.

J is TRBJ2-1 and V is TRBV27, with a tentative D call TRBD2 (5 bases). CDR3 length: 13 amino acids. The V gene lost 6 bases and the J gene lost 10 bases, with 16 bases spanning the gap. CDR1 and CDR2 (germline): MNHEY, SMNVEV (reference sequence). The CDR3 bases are TGTGCCAGCAGCGGACTGGGGTTGATAGAGCAGTTCTTC. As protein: CASSGLGLIEQFF.

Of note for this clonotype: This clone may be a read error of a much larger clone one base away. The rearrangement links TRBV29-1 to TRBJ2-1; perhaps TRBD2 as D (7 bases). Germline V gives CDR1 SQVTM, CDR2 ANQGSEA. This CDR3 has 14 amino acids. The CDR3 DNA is TGCAGCGTTGTAGGGGGGGACACCTACAATGAGCATTTCTTC. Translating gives CSVVGGDTYNEHFF.

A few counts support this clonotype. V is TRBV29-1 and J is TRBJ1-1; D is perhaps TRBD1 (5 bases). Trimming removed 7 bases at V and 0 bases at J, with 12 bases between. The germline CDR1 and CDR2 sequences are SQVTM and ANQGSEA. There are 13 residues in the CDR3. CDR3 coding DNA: TGCAGCGCTTTGCTCAGGGTGAACACTGAAGCTTTCTTT. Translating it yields CSALLRVNTEAFF.

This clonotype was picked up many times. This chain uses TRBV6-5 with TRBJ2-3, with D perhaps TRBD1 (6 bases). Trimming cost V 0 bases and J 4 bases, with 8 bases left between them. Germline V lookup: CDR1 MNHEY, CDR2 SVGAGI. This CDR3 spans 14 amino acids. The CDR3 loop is CASSYSRTADTQYF. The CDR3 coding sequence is TGTGCCAGCAGTTACTCTCGGACAGCAGATACGCAGTATTTT.

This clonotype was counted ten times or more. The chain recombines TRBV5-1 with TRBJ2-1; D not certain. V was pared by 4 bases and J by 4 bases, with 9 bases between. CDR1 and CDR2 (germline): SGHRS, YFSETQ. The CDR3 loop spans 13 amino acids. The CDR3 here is CASSLDAYNEQFF. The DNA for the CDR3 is TGCGCCAGCAGCCTCGACGCATACAATGAGCAGTTCTTC.